The clone carrying this TCR beta chain was recorded once. Its antigen is as yet unknown. The source of the sample is a study of T-cell memory formation after mild COVID-19. On the study more broadly: Clusters were largely donor specific. Findings and caveats of the study: Shrinking CD4+ clones resided mostly in CM and EM, and CD8+ ones in EMRA.

The V end lost 0 bases, the J end lost 4 bases, and 9 bases lay between the germline ends. This CDR3 comprises 15 residues. CDR1 is LNHDA, CDR2 SQIVND, per germline (reference sequence). TCRdb used MiXCR to reprocess the 5' RACE reads, holding one entry per CDR3 protein. This table has roughly 340,000 distinct CDR3 sequences, about a sixth appearing once. The sequence was collected from a man in his late teens or twenties who had mild COVID-19 (a few samples of this study predate the infection). Cell type and time point are not known. The sample comprised PBMCs or a T cell subset sorted from them (not recorded which). The rearrangement links TRBV19 to TRBJ2-2, with D unclear. The CDR3 DNA is TGTGCCAGTAGTATAGATTTACGCGCCACCGGGGAGCTGTTTTTT. Amino acid sequence: CASSIDLRATGELFF.